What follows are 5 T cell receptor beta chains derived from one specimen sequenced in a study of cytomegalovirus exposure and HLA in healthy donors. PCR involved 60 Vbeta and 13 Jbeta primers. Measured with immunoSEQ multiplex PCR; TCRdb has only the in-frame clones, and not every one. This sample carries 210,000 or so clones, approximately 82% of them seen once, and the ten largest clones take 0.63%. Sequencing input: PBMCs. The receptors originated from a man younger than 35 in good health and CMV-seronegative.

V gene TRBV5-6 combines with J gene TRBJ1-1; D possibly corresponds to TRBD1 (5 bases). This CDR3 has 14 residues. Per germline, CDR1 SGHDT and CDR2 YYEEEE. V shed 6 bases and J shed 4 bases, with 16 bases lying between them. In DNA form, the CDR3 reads TGTGCCAGCACACCCTTAGGGGCGACCACTGAAGCTTTCTTT. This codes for CASTPLGATTEAFF.

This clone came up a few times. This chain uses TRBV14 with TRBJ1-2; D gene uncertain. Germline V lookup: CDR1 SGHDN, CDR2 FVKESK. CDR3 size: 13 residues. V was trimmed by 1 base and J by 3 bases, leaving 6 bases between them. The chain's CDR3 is CASSQVADYGYTF. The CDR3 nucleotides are TGTGCCAGCAGCCAAGTTGCGGACTATGGCTACACCTTC.

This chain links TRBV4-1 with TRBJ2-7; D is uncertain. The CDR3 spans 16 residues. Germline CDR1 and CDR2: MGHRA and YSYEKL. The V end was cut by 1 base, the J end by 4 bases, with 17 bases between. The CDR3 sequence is CASSQVVLPPVYEQYF. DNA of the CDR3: TGCGCCAGCAGCCAAGTCGTCCTCCCTCCGGTGTACGAGCAGTACTTC.

For the CDR3, the DNA is TGTGCCAGCAGTTTATACGGGACAACTACGGAAAAACTGTTTTTT. Protein product: CASSLYGTTTEKLFF. This chain uses TRBV28 with TRBJ1-4; D is possibly TRBD1 (6 bases). The V gene lost 1 base and the J gene lost 8 bases, with 14 bases spanning the gap. From germline, CDR1 is MDHEN and CDR2 SYDVKM. The CDR3 has 15 residues.

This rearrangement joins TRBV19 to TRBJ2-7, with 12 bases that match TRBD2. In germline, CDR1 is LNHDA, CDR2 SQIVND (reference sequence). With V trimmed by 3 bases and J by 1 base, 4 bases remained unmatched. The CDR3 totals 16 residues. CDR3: CASSIGGTSGSYEQYF. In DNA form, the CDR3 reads TGTGCCAGTAGTATTGGGGGGACTAGCGGGTCCTACGAGCAGTACTTC.